The rows below give T cell receptor beta chains drawn from one sample of a study of blood T cells in healthy people across ages. TCRdb ran MiXCR on the 5' RACE reads and lists one entry per CDR3 protein. This sample yields over 1,500,000 distinct CDR3 sequences, of which less than 50% are seen a single time; less than 2.5% belongs to the top ten. Input material: blood. The receptors were sampled from a woman aged 40 to 55 in good health. Both conserved end residues are part of each CDR3. Each record gives: clone size, V gene, D gene, J gene, CDR3 protein, CDR3 DNA. The D gene is left open where the match is weak. Clone size is shown for a subset of rows, as once, few, many or a class of expanded clone.

.	TRBV6-6	.	TRBJ2-1	CASSYIRGEQFF	TGTGCCAGCAGTTATATCCGGGGTGAGCAGTTCTTC
many	TRBV15	.	TRBJ1-2	CATSGIDHYGYTF	TGTGCCACCAGCGGTATAGACCACTATGGCTACACCTTC
once	TRBV7-2	.	TRBJ1-1	CAGSLNAQKNTEAFF	TGTGCCGGCAGCTTGAACGCACAGAAGAACACTGAAGCTTTCTTT
few	TRBV12-3/TRBV12-4	.	TRBJ2-3	CASRRDTSSTDTQYF	TGTGCCAGCAGACGGGACACCTCTAGCACAGATACGCAGTATTTT
many	TRBV5-8	.	TRBJ2-5	CASSLYQARKTQYF	TGTGCCAGCAGCTTGTACCAAGCGCGGAAGACCCAGTACTTC
few	TRBV20-1	TRBD2	TRBJ2-7	CSVATSGGVYEQYF	TGCAGTGTAGCGACTAGCGGGGGAGTCTACGAGCAGTACTTC
.	TRBV19	TRBD1	TRBJ2-5	CASSIGTGGRKTQYF	TGTGCCAGTAGTATCGGGACAGGGGGTAGAAAGACCCAGTACTTC
.	TRBV28	TRBD1	TRBJ2-6	CASGYRGVTSGANVLTF	TGTGCCAGCGGATACAGGGGTGTTACCTCTGGGGCCAACGTCCTGACTTTC
.	TRBV20-1	.	TRBJ2-5	CSANYETQYF	TGCAGTGCTAATTACGAGACCCAGTACTTC
.	TRBV7-9	.	TRBJ2-4	CASSLLPDRSEQYF	TGTGCCAGCAGCTTACTTCCGGACCGCTCTGAGCAGTACTTC
few	TRBV4-3	TRBD1	TRBJ1-5	CASSPNWTGKDQPQHF	TGCGCCAGCAGCCCGAATTGGACAGGGAAAGATCAGCCCCAGCATTTT
.	TRBV21-1	.	TRBJ1-4	CASSKKTVVGTNEKLFF	TGTGCCAGCAGCAAAAAGACAGTTGTTGGCACTAATGAAAAACTGTTTTTT
.	TRBV5-1	TRBD2	TRBJ2-3	CASSFTSGGSASTDTQYF	TGCGCCAGCAGCTTTACTAGCGGGGGGAGTGCTAGCACAGATACGCAGTATTTT
.	TRBV4-2	TRBD1	TRBJ2-1	CASSQEQGTEQFF	TGTGCCAGCAGCCAGGAACAGGGGACTGAGCAGTTCTTC
.	TRBV6-5	.	TRBJ2-3	CASSYRGSSTDTQYF	TGTGCCAGCAGTTACCGGGGGTCTAGCACAGATACGCAGTATTTT
.	TRBV28	TRBD1	TRBJ2-5	CASSPDRDNEQYF	TGTGCCAGCAGCCCGGACAGGGACAATGAGCAGTACTTC